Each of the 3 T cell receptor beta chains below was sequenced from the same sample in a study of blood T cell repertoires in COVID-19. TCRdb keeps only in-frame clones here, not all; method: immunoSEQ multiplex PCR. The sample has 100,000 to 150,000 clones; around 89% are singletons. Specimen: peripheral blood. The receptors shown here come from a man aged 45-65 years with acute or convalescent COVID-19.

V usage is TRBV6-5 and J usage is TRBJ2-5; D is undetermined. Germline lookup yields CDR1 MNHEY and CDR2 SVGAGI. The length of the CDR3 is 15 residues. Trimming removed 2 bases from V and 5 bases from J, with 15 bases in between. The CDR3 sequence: CASSYAVATRETQYF. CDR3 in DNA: TGTGCCAGCAGTTACGCGGTAGCTACGAGGGAGACCCAGTACTTC.

CDR3 sequence reads: CASSFSGTSPYNEQFF. The DNA of the CDR3 is TGTGCCAGCAGCTTTTCCGGGACTAGTCCCTACAATGAGCAGTTCTTC. The chain employs TRBV11-3 and TRBJ2-1; TRBD2 agrees at 8 bases. This CDR3 has 16 amino acids. Trimming at V came to 3 bases and at J to 2 bases, leaving 6 bases not matched to a gene. CDR1 is SGHNT and CDR2 is YENEEA in the germline V gene.

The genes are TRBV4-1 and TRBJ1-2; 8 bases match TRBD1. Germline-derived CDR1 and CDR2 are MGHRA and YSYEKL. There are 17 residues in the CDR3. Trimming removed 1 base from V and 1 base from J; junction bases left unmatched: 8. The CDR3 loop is CASSQGQGAGGNYGYTF. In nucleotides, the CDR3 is TGCGCCAGCAGCCAAGGTCAGGGGGCAGGAGGTAACTATGGCTACACCTTC.